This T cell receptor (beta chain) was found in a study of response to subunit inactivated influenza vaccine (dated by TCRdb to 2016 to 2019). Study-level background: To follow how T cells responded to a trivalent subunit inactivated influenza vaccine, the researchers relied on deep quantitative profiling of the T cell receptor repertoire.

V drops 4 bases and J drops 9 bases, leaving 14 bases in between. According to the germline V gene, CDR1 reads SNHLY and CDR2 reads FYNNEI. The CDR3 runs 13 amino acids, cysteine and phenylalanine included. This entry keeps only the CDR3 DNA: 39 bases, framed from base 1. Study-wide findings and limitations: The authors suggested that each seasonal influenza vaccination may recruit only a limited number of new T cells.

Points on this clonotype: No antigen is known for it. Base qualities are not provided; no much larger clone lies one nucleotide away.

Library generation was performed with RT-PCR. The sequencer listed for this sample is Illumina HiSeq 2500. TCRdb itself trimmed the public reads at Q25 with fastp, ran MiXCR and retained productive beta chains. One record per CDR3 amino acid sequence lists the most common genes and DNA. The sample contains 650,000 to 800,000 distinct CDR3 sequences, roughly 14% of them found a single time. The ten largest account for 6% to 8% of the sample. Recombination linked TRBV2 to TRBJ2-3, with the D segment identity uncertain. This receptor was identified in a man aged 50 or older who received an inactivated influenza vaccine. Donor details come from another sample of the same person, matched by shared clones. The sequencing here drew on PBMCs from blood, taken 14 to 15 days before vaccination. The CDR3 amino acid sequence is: CASSVGPAGTQYF. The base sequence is TGTGCCAGCAGTGTCGGACCTGCAGGAACGCAGTATTTT.